This T cell receptor beta chain was captured by sequencing in a study of cytomegalovirus exposure and HLA in healthy donors. For the study at large: Previous work identified roughly 120 million unique TCR beta sequences from approximately 190 million T cells. Within an early data release were about 85 million unique TCRs drawn from HLA-typed donors. Study-level findings and limits: Some highly shared sequence variants likely arose as a pipeline artifact.

A multiplex PCR was run with 60 Vbeta primers and 13 Jbeta primers. Profiling relied on immunoSEQ multiplex PCR, and the TCRdb table lists in-frame clones only, not all of them. The data contain 70,000 to 95,000 clones, over 75% of them seen just once; the ten biggest clones take up 2.5% to 4%. Concerning this clone itself: As yet, its antigen is unknown.

The CDR3 has 16 amino acids. In germline, CDR1 is SGHRS, CDR2 YFSETQ. The V gene end was trimmed by 2 bases and the J gene end by 5 bases; junction bases not matched to a gene: 7. The sequenced sample consisted of PBMCs. The chain recombines TRBV5-1 with TRBJ2-1; 10 bases match TRBD2. The sequence was obtained from a man aged 50 to 60 in good health and CMV-seronegative. CDR3 sequence (DNA): TGCGCCAGCAGCTTTTTTGCTAGCGGGGGTAACAATGAGCAGTTCTTC. Residues: CASSFFASGGNNEQFF.